This T cell receptor beta chain was observed in a study of blood T cell repertoires in COVID-19. Background on the study: Sites in the United States, Italy and Spain provided acute and convalescent COVID-19 samples. Sources were T cells, B-cell-depleted T cells, or PBMCs; the material itself was cDNA or gDNA.

Trimming took off 0 bases at V and 2 bases at J, with 5 bases between the two ends. The CDR3 has 15 amino acids. Germline assignment: CDR1 SGHAT and CDR2 FQNNGV. Authors' processing steps: Reference gene primers were amplified, and this amplification served to estimate nucleated cell counts. Using immunoSEQ multiplex PCR, the repertoire was profiled, and TCRdb retains in-frame clones only, with some absent. D and trimming were read from the DNA, whereas the V and J calls and clone size are those reported in that table. The data contain about 65,000 clones, 82% of them singletons. Sequencing was carried out using peripheral blood. The receptor comes from a human donor in a cohort sampled during active COVID-19. V is TRBV11-2 and J is TRBJ2-6, with TRBD2 as a possible D gene (5 bases). CDR3 bases: TGTGCCAGCAGCTTAGAGGAGGCTGGGGCCAACGTCCTGACTTTC. This gives the protein CASSLEEAGANVLTF.